The 2 T cell receptor beta chains in this list originate from one sample, sequenced in a study of glioma-infiltrating T cells (TCRdb year 2016). The sequencing machine was an Illumina MiSeq. The iRepertoire nested amplicon-rescue multiplex PCR (arm-PCR) platform was used to amplify TCR alpha and beta CDR3 regions from RNA. TCRdb took the public reads, trimmed them with fastp at Q25, ran MiXCR for clone calling and kept in-frame beta chains. Entries that share a CDR3 protein sequence are merged under the most common genes and DNA. Here the sample has approximately 190,000 distinct CDR3 sequences; 32% occur a single time. The top ten hold 20% to 25% of the sample. The sequenced sample consisted of glioma tissue, nonneoplastic brain tissue, or PBMCs (not recorded which). These receptors were obtained from a human donor with low-grade glioma or glioblastoma, undergoing nonglioma brain surgery, or in good health (not recorded which).

This clonotype was counted only a few times. This rearrangement joins TRBV18 to TRBJ2-5; D gene uncertain. This CDR3 is built from 15 residues. Trimming took 2 bases from V and 2 from J, leaving 12 bases between them. The germline V gene has CDR1 KGHSH and CDR2 LQKENI. CDR3 nucleotides: TGTGCCAGCTCACCAAATATCGATCTACAAGAGACCCAGTACTTC. It is translated as CASSPNIDLQETQYF.

This clonotype was detected many times. This rearrangement joins TRBV12-3 or TRBV12-4 to TRBJ1-1, with 7 positions matching TRBD1. CDR3 length: 12 residues. V dropped 3 bases and J dropped 8; count of bases not matched to a gene: 3. The chain's CDR3 is CASSLSGQEAFF. Written as DNA, the CDR3 is TGTGCCAGCAGTTTGTCGGGACAGGAAGCTTTCTTT.